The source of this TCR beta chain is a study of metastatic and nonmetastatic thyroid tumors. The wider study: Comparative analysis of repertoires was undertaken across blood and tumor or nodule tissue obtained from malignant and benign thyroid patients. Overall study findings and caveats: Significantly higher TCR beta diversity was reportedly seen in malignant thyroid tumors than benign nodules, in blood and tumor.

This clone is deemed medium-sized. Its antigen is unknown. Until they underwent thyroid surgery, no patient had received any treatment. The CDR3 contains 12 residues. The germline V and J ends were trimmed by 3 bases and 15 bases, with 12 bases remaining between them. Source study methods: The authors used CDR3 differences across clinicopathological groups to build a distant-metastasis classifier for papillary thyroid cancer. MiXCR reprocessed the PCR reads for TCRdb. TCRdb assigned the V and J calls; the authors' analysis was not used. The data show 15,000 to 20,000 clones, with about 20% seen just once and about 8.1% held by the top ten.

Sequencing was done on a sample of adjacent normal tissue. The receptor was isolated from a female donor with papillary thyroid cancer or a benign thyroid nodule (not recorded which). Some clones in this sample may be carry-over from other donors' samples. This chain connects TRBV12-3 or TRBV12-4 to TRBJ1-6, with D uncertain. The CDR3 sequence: CASSFSREGLHF. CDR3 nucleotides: TGTGCCAGCAGTTTCTCCCGGGAGGGCCTCCACTTT.